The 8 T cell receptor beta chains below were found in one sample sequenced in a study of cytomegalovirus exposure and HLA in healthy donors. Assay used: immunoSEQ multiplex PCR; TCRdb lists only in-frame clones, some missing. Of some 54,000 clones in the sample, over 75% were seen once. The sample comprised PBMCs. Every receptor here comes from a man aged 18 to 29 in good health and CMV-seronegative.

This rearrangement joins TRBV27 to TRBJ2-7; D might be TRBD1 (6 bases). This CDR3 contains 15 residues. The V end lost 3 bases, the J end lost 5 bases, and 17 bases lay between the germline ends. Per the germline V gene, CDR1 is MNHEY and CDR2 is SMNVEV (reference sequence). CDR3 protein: CASSLSGEGWDEQYF. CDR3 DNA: TGTGCCAGCAGTTTGTCAGGGGAAGGCTGGGACGAGCAGTACTTC.

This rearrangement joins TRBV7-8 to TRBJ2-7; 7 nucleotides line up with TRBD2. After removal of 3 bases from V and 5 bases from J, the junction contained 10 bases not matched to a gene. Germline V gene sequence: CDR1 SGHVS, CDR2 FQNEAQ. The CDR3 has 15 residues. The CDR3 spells CASSFRGGEIDEQYF. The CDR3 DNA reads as TGTGCCAGCAGCTTTCGGGGAGGGGAGATCGACGAGCAGTACTTC.

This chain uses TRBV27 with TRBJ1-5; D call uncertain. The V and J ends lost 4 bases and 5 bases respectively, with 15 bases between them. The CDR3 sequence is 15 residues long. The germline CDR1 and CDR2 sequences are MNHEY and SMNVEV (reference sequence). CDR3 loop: CASSSNREWDQPQHF. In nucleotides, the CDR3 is TGTGCCAGCAGTTCCAACCGGGAGTGGGATCAGCCCCAGCATTTT.

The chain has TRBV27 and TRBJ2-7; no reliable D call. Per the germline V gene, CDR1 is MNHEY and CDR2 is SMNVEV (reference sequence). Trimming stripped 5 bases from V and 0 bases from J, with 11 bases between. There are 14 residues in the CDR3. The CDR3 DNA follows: TGTGCCAGCAGTCAACAGAAGAGCTCCTACGAGCAGTACTTC. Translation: CASSQQKSSYEQYF.

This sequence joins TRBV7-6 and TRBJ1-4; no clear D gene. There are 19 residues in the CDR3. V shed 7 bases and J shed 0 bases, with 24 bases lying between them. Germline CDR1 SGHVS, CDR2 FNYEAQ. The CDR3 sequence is CASTPDEIVNQATNEKLFF. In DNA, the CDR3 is TGTGCCAGCACCCCCGATGAGATAGTAAATCAAGCAACTAATGAAAAACTGTTTTTT.

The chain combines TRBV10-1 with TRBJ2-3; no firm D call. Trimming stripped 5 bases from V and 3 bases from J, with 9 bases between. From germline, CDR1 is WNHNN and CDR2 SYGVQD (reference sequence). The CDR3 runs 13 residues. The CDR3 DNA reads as TGCGCCAGCAGTTACACCCAAACAGATACGCAGTATTTT. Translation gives CASSYTQTDTQYF.

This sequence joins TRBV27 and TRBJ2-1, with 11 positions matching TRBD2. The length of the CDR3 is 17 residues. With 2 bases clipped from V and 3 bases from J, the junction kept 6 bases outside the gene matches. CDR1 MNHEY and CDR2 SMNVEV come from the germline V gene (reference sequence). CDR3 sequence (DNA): TGTGCCAGCAGTTTAAGTCTAGGGACTAGCGGCTACAATGAGCAGTTCTTC. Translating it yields CASSLSLGTSGYNEQFF.

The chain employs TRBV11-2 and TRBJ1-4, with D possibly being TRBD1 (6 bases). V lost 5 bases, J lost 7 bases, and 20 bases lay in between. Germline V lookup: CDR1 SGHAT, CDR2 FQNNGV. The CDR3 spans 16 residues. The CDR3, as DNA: TGTGCCAGCAGCCCACCATGGCACAGGGCGGGTGAAAAACTGTTTTTT. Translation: CASSPPWHRAGEKLFF.